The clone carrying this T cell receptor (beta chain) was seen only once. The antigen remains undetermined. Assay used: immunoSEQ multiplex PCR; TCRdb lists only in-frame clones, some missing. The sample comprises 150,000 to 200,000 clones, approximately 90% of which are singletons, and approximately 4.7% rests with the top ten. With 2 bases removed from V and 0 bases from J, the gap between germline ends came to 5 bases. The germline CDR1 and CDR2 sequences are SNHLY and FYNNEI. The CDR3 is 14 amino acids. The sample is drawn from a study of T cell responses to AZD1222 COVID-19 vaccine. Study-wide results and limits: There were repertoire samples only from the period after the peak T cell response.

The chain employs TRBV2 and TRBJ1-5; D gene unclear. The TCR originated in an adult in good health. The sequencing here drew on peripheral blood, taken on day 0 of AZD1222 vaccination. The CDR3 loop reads CASSESYSNQPQHF. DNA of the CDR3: TGTGCCAGCAGTGAATCGTATAGCAATCAGCCCCAGCATTTT.